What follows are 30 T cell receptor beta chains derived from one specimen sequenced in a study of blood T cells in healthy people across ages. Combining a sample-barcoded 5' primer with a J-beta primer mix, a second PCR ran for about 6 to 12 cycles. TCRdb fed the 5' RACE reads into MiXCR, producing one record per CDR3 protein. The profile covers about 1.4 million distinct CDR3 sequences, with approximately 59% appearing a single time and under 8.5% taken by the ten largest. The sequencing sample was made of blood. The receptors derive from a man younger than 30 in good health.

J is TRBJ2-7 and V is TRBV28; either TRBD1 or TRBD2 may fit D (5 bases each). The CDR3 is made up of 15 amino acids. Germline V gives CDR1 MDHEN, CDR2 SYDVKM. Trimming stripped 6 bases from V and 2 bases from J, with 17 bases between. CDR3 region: CASSQSGTSTYEQYF. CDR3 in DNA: TGTGCCAGCAGCCAATCGGGGACGTCCACCTACGAGCAGTACTTC.

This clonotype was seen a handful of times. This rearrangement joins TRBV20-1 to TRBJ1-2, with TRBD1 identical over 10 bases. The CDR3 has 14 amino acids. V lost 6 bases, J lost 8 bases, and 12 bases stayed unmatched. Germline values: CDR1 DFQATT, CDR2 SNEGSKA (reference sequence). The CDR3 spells CSARNPGQGSGYTF. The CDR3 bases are TGCAGTGCGAGAAATCCGGGACAGGGGTCGGGCTACACCTTC.

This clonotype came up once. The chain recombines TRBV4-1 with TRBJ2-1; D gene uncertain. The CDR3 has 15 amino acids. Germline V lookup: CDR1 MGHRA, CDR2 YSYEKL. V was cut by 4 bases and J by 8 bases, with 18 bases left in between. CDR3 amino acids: CASSPSVAAGDEQFF. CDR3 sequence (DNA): TGCGCCAGCAGCCCTTCCGTTGCGGCTGGGGATGAGCAGTTCTTC.

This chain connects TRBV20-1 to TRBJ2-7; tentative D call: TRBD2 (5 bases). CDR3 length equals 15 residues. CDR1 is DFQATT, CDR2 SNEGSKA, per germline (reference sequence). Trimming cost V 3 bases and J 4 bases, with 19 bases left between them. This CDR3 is CSASGNEATGYEQYF. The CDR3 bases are TGCAGTGCTAGCGGCAACGAAGCGACGGGGTACGAGCAGTACTTC.

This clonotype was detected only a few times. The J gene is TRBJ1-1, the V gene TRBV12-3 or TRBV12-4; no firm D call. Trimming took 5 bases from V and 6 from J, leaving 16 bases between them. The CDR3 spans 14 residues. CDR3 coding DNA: TGTGCCAGCAGTCTACAGACCCCCCGCGCTGAAGCTTTCTTT. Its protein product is CASSLQTPRAEAFF.

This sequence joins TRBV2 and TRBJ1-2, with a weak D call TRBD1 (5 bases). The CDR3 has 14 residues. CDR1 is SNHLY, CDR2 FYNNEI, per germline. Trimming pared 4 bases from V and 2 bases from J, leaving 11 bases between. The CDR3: CASSGQGRNYGYTF. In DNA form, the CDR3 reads TGTGCCAGCAGTGGCCAGGGTCGGAACTATGGCTACACCTTC.

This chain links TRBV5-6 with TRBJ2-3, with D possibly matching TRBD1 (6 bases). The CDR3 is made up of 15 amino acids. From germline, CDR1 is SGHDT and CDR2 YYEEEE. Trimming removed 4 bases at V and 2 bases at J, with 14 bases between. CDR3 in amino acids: CASSRTGHPTDTQYF. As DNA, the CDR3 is TGTGCCAGCAGCCGCACGGGACACCCCACAGATACGCAGTATTTT.

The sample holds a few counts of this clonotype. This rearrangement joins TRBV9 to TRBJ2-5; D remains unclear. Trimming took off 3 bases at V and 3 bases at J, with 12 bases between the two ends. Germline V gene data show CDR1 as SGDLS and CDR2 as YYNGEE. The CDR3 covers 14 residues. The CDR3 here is CASSARWFEETQYF. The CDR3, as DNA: TGTGCCAGCAGCGCAAGGTGGTTTGAAGAGACCCAGTACTTC.

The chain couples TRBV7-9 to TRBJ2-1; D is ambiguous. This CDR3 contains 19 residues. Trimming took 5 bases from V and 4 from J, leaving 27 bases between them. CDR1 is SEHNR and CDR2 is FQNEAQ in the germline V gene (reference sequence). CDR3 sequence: CASSTPPFPKDPSYNEQFF. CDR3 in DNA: TGTGCCAGCAGCACCCCTCCTTTCCCCAAGGACCCCTCATACAATGAGCAGTTCTTC.

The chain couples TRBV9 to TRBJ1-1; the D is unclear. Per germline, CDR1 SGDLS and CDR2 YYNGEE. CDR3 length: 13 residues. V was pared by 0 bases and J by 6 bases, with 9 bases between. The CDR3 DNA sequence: TGTGCCAGCAGCGTAGCCGGCAGCTCTGAAGCTTTCTTT. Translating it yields CASSVAGSSEAFF. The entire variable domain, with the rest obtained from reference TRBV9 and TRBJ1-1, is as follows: DSGVTQTPKHLITATGQRVTLRCSPRSGDLSVYWYQQSLDQGLQFLIQYYNGEERAKGNILERFSAQQFPDLHSELNLSSLELGDSALYFCASSVAGSSEAFFGQGTRLTVV.

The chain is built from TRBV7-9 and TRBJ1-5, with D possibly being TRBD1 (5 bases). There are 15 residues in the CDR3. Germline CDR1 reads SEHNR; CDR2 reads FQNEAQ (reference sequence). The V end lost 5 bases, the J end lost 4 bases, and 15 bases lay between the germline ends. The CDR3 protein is CASSPQGGENQPQHF. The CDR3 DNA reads TGTGCCAGCAGCCCCCAGGGTGGGGAGAATCAGCCCCAGCATTTT.

The CDR3 sequence is CASSFGTVYNEQFF. In DNA form, the CDR3 reads TGTGCCAGCAGTTTCGGGACAGTCTACAATGAGCAGTTCTTC. The chain employs TRBV27 and TRBJ2-1; 7 bases match TRBD1. This CDR3 has 14 amino acids. J gave up 3 bases and V 3 bases, and 2 bases lay outside the gene matches. Per germline, CDR1 MNHEY and CDR2 SMNVEV (reference sequence).

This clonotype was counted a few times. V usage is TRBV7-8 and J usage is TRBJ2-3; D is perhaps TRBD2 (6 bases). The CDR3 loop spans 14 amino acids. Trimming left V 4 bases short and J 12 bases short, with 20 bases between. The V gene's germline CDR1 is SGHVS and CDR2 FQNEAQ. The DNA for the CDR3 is TGTGCCAGCAGCTCTGGACTACCCCCGGGTTACCAGTATTTT. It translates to CASSSGLPPGYQYF.

CDR3 sequence (DNA): TGTGCCAGCAGCCAAGAGCGCTACGGGGGCCTCGGTGAGCAGTTCTTC. This translates into CASSQERYGGLGEQFF. The V gene is TRBV4-2, the J gene TRBJ2-1, with D possibly being TRBD1 or TRBD2 (6 bases each). Trimming stripped 0 bases from V and 9 bases from J, with 18 bases between. The CDR3 consists of 16 residues. Germline V gene sequence: CDR1 LGHNA, CDR2 YNFKEQ.

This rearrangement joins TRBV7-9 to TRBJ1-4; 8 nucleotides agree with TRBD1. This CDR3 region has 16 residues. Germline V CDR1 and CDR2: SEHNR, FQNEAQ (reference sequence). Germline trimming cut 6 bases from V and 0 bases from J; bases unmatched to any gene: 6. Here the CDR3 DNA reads TGTGCCAGCAGACTCACAGGGGGAGCAACTAATGAAAAACTGTTTTTT. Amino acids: CASRLTGGATNEKLFF.

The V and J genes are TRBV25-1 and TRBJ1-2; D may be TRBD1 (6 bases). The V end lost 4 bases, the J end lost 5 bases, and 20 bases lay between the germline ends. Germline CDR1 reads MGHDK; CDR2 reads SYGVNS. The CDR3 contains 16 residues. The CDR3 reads CASSAHGTQNGYGYTF. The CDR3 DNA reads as TGTGCCAGCAGTGCCCACGGGACACAAAATGGGTATGGCTACACCTTC.

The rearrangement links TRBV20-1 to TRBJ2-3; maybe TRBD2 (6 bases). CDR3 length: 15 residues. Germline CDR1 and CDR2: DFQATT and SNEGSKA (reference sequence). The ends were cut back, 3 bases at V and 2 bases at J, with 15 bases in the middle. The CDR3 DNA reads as TGCAGTGCTAGGAAGACTAGAAATCCCACAGATACGCAGTATTTT. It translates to CSARKTRNPTDTQYF.

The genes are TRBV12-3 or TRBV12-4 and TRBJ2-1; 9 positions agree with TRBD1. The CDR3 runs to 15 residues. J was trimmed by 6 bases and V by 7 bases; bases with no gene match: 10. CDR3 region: CASTPGTGLGNEQFF. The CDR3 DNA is TGTGCCAGCACCCCCGGGACAGGGTTGGGCAATGAGCAGTTCTTC.

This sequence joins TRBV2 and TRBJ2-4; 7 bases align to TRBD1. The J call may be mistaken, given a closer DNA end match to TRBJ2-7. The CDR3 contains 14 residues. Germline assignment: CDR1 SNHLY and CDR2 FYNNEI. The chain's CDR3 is CASSLQGTPYEQYF. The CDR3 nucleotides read TGTGCCAGCAGTTTACAGGGGACCCCGTACGAGCAGTACTTC.

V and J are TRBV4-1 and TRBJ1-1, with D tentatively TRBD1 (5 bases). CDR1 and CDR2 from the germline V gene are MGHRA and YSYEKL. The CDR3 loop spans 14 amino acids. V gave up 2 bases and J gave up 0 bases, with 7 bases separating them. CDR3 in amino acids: CASSQLGVNTEAFF. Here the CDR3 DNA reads TGCGCCAGCAGCCAATTAGGGGTGAACACTGAAGCTTTCTTT.

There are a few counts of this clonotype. The CDR3: CASSAHRDEQYF. CDR3 in DNA: TGCGCCAGCAGCGCGCACAGAGACGAGCAGTACTTC. This chain connects TRBV4-1 to TRBJ2-7; D is unresolved. Germline V lookup: CDR1 MGHRA, CDR2 YSYEKL. The V end lost 5 bases, the J end lost 5 bases, and 10 bases lay between the germline ends. This CDR3 has 12 residues.

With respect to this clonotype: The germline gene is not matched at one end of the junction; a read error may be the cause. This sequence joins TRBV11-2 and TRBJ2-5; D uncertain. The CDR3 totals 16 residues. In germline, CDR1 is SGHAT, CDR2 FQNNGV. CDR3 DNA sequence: TGTGCCAGCAGCTTAGTGGGGAACCCAAGCTCCTACGAGCAGCACTTC. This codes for CASSLVGNPSSYEQHF.

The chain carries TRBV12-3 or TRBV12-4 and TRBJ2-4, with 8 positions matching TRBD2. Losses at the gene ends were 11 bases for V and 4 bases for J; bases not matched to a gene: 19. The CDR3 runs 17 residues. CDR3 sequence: CADKPPLAVLLKNIQYF. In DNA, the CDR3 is TGTGCCGACAAACCCCCACTAGCGGTATTACTTAAAAACATTCAGTACTTC.

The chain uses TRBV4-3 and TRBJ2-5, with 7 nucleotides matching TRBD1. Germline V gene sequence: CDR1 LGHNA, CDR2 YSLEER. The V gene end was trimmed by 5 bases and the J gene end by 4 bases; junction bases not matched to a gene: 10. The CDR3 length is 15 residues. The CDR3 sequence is CASSINRGSGETQYF. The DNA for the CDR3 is TGCGCCAGCAGCATCAACAGGGGTTCGGGAGAGACCCAGTACTTC.

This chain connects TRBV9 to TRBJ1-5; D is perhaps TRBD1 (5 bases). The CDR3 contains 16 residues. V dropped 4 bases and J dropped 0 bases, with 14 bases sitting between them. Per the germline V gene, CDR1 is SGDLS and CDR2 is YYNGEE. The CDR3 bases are TGTGCCAGCAGCAAGGGACCGGGGGGTAGCAATCAGCCCCAGCATTTT. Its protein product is CASSKGPGGSNQPQHF. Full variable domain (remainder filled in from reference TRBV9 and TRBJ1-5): DSGVTQTPKHLITATGQRVTLRCSPRSGDLSVYWYQQSLDQGLQFLIQYYNGEERAKGNILERFSAQQFPDLHSELNLSSLELGDSALYFCASSKGPGGSNQPQHFGDGTRLSIL.

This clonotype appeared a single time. CDR3 DNA sequence: TGTGCCAGCAGCCAAGATAGCTCCGAGCAGTACTTC. It yields the protein CASSQDSSEQYF. V is TRBV3-1 and J is TRBJ2-1; D is uncertain. Judging by the DNA end, TRBJ2-7 fits better; the J call may be wrong. Germline values: CDR1 LGHDT, CDR2 YNNKEL (reference sequence). CDR3 length equals 12 residues.

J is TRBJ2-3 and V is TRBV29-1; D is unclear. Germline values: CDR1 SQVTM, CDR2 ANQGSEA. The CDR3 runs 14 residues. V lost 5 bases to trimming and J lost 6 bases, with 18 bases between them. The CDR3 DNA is TGCAGCGTTAAGGACGGCGGACCTTTTGATACGCAGTATTTT. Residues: CSVKDGGPFDTQYF.

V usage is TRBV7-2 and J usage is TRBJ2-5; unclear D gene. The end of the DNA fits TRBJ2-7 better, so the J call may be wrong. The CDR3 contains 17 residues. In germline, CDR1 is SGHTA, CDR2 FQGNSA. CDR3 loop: CASSLLDGQYRLGEQYF. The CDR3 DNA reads TGTGCCAGCAGCTTACTGGATGGGCAGTACCGCCTGGGCGAGCAGTACTTC.

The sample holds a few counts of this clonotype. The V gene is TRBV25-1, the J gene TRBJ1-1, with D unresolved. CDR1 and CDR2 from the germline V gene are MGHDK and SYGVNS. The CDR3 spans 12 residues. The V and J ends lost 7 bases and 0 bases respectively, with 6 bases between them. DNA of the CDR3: TGTGCCAGCATGGGCTTGAACACTGAAGCTTTCTTT. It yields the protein CASMGLNTEAFF.

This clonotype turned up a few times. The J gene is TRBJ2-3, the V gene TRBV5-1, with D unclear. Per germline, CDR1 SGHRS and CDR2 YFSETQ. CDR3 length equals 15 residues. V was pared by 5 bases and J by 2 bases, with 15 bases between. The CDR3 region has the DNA TGCGCCAGCAGGCCCGAGAGTCCTTCCACAGATACGCAGTATTTT. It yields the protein CASRPESPSTDTQYF. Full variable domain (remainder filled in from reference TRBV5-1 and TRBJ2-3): KAGVTQTPRYLIKTRGQQVTLSCSPISGHRSVSWYQQTPGQGLQFLFEYFSETQRNKGNFPGRFSGRQFSNSRSEMNVSTLELGDSALYLCASRPESPSTDTQYFGPGTRLTVL.